This T cell receptor beta chain was recovered during a study of T cells after yellow fever vaccination. Broader study findings: Clonotypes shared by both compartments, CD4 and CD8, made up a small share.

The table lists this clonotype with a few counts. Antigen: not known. TCRdb re-analysed the 5' RACE reads in MiXCR, keeping a single row per CDR3 protein. The data show a few hundred thousand distinct CDR3 sequences, with about a sixth seen just once and about 18% held by the top ten. Unmatched junction bases numbered 7, after V lost 5 bases and J lost 3 bases. Germline V CDR1 and CDR2: SGHTA, FQGNSA. This CDR3 region has 16 residues. The rearrangement links TRBV7-2 to TRBJ2-5; 12 positions match TRBD2. Source: PBMCs, taken 5 to 6 days after the first yellow fever vaccination. The origin of this receptor is a man younger than 30 who received the YFV17D yellow fever vaccine. CDR3 bases: TGTGCCAGCAGCCCTAGAGGACTAGCGGGGAAAGAGACCCAGTACTTC. It specifies CASSPRGLAGKETQYF. The full variable domain, with the rest looked up from reference TRBV7-2 and TRBJ2-5, is GAGVSQSPSNKVTEKGKDVELRCDPISGHTALYWYRQSLGQGLEFLIYFQGNSAPDKSGLPSDRFSAERTGGSVSTLTIQRTQQEDSAVYLCASSPRGLAGKETQYFGPGTRLLVL.